Listed below are T cell receptor beta chains from one sample, sequenced in a study of T-cell reconstitution after alpha-beta-depleted transplantation in children. TCRdb reprocessed the PCR reads via MiXCR and lists one record per CDR3 protein. The sample has 450,000 to 500,000 distinct CDR3 sequences, around 12% seen once. The sequenced sample was PBMCs from the stem cell graft donor, obtained from the stem cell graft. These receptors were obtained from a human donor who donated a stem cell graft to a child with combined immunodeficiency. The CDR3 runs from the conserved cysteine through the conserved F or W. Each record gives: V gene, J gene, clone size, D gene, CDR3 protein, CDR3 DNA. The D gene is left open where the match is weak. Clone sizes are given selectively: once, few, many, or a class where the clone is expanded.

TRBV6-5,TRBJ2-1,few,TRBD2,CASSYSLAGDHNEQFF,TGTGCCAGCAGTTACTCCCTAGCGGGAGACCACAATGAGCAGTTCTTC
TRBV18,TRBJ1-1,few,TRBD1,CASSPKDRGGEAFF,TGTGCCAGCTCACCAAAGGACAGGGGGGGTGAAGCTTTCTTT
TRBV28,TRBJ1-5,few,-,CASSWQISNQPQHF,TGTGCCAGCAGTTGGCAGATTAGCAATCAGCCCCAGCATTTT
TRBV6-5,TRBJ2-3,few,-,CASSFMGTQYF,TGTGCCAGCAGTTTTATGGGTACGCAGTATTTT
TRBV12-3/TRBV12-4,TRBJ2-3,few,TRBD2,CASSFGRAGGSTDTQYF,TGTGCCAGCAGTTTTGGAAGGGCGGGGGGGAGCACAGATACGCAGTATTTT
TRBV6-2/TRBV6-3,TRBJ2-1,-,TRBD2,CASRSGGIYNEQFF,TGTGCCAGCAGGAGCGGGGGTATCTACAATGAGCAGTTCTTC
TRBV15,TRBJ2-7,-,-,CATSRLEGLASYEQYF,TGTGCCACCAGCAGATTGGAGGGGCTAGCGTCGTACGAGCAGTACTTC
TRBV11-2,TRBJ2-1,many,-,CASSLVMFGGTYNEQFF,TGTGCCAGCAGCTTAGTTATGTTCGGAGGAACTTACAATGAGCAGTTCTTC
TRBV24-1,TRBJ2-2,few,TRBD1,CATSDILLGTGSGTGELFF,TGTGCCACCAGTGATATCCTCCTGGGGACAGGGTCGGGAACCGGGGAGCTGTTTTTT
TRBV12-3/TRBV12-4,TRBJ1-3,many,TRBD1,CATGTGRSGNTIYF,TGTGCCACCGGGACAGGGCGATCTGGAAACACCATATATTTT
TRBV28,TRBJ2-1,-,-,CASSPLTYRYSYNEQFF,TGTGCCAGCAGTCCACTAACTTACAGATACTCCTACAATGAGCAGTTCTTC
TRBV12-3/TRBV12-4,TRBJ1-2,few,-,CASSLAEILDDYGYTF,TGTGCCAGCAGTTTAGCGGAAATACTAGACGACTATGGCTACACCTTC
TRBV7-9,TRBJ2-7,few,-,CASSLAAYSYEQYF,TGTGCCAGCAGCTTAGCTGCGTACTCCTACGAGCAGTACTTC
TRBV7-9,TRBJ2-3,-,-,CASSLRDGKTRGTDTQYF,TGTGCCAGCAGCTTAAGAGACGGAAAAACCCGGGGCACAGATACGCAGTATTTT
TRBV20-1,TRBJ1-2,few,TRBD1,CSVQRRDRGRDGYTF,TGCAGTGTTCAAAGACGGGACAGGGGGCGGGATGGCTACACCTTC
TRBV12-3/TRBV12-4,TRBJ2-3,few,-,CASSATGIQFSTDTQYF,TGTGCCAGCAGCGCTACAGGGATCCAATTCAGCACAGATACGCAGTATTTT
TRBV29-1,TRBJ2-1,-,TRBD1,CSVAGQGGNEQFF,TGCAGCGTTGCAGGACAGGGGGGTAATGAGCAGTTCTTC
TRBV20-1,TRBJ2-7,many,-,CSARGPYEQYF,TGCAGTGCTAGAGGTCCCTACGAGCAGTACTTC
TRBV29-1,TRBJ2-3,many,TRBD2,CSAFGTSGTDTQYF,TGCAGCGCTTTCGGGACTAGCGGCACAGATACGCAGTATTTT
TRBV4-3,TRBJ1-2,few,-,CASSQDLAHYGYTF,TGCGCCAGCAGCCAAGATCTGGCTCACTATGGCTACACCTTC
TRBV4-3,TRBJ2-1,-,TRBD2,CASSQDALAGYNEQFF,TGCGCCAGCAGCCAAGATGCACTAGCGGGGTACAATGAGCAGTTCTTC
TRBV12-3/TRBV12-4,TRBJ1-2,-,-,CASSLADRYGYTF,TGTGCCAGCAGTTTGGCGGATCGCTATGGCTACACCTTC
TRBV7-2,TRBJ2-5,few,TRBD1,CASSNQGARGETQYF,TGTGCCAGCAGCAACCAGGGGGCGCGAGGGGAGACCCAGTACTTC
TRBV10-3,TRBJ2-5,many,TRBD2,CAIREGLAEETQYF,TGTGCCATCAGGGAAGGACTAGCGGAAGAGACCCAGTACTTC
TRBV7-9,TRBJ2-7,few,TRBD1,CASRSTGSSYEQYF,TGTGCCAGCAGATCGACAGGGAGCAGCTACGAGCAGTACTTC
TRBV10-2,TRBJ1-1,few,-,CASSESRTANTEAFF,TGCGCCAGCAGTGAGTCGAGGACAGCGAACACTGAAGCTTTCTTT
TRBV20-1,TRBJ2-1,few,-,CSSRDRHNEQFF,TGCAGTTCCCGGGACCGCCACAATGAGCAGTTCTTC
TRBV7-2,TRBJ2-3,many,TRBD2,CASSPEGRGDTDTQYF,TGTGCCAGCAGCCCGGAAGGGCGGGGGGACACAGATACGCAGTATTTT
TRBV10-3,TRBJ2-1,few,TRBD2,CAIRLTSGSYEQFF,TGTGCCATCAGATTGACTAGCGGGAGTTATGAGCAGTTCTTC
TRBV7-9,TRBJ2-1,-,-,CASSPLVEQFF,TGTGCCAGCAGCCCCCTAGTTGAGCAGTTCTTC
TRBV6-2/TRBV6-3,TRBJ2-1,few,TRBD2,CASSHHPGLAHNEQFF,TGTGCCAGCAGTCATCATCCGGGACTAGCGCACAATGAGCAGTTCTTC
TRBV20-1,TRBJ2-1,few,TRBD2,CSARIAGSVNEQFF,TGCAGTGCTCGTATAGCGGGATCGGTCAATGAGCAGTTCTTC
TRBV3-1,TRBJ2-5,many,-,CASSQRTISGETQYF,TGTGCCAGCAGCCAAAGAACCATAAGTGGAGAGACCCAGTACTTC
TRBV28,TRBJ2-1,many,-,CASSITNEQFF,TGTGCCAGCAGTATTACCAATGAGCAGTTCTTC
TRBV12-3/TRBV12-4,TRBJ1-2,many,TRBD1,CASRPGGSYGYTF,TGTGCCAGCAGGCCAGGGGGATCCTATGGCTACACCTTC
TRBV12-3/TRBV12-4,TRBJ2-1,many,-,CASRFPGGVNNEQFF,TGTGCCAGCAGGTTTCCCGGAGGGGTGAACAATGAGCAGTTCTTC
TRBV29-1,TRBJ2-2,-,TRBD1,CSVADRANTGELFF,TGCAGCGTTGCCGACAGGGCGAACACCGGGGAGCTGTTTTTT
TRBV5-1,TRBJ2-5,many,-,CASSLGRGVQETQYF,TGCGCCAGCAGCTTGGGGCGCGGGGTACAAGAGACCCAGTACTTC
TRBV7-2,TRBJ2-2,-,-,CASRTRGSSNTGELFF,TGTGCCAGCAGGACGAGGGGGTCATCGAACACCGGGGAGCTGTTTTTT
TRBV20-1,TRBJ1-1,few,-,CSVRSLNTEAFF,TGCAGTGTTCGCAGTCTGAACACTGAAGCTTTCTTT
TRBV4-3,TRBJ1-1,many,TRBD1,CASSQVSGGITEAFF,TGCGCCAGCAGCCAAGTTTCAGGGGGCATCACTGAAGCTTTCTTT
TRBV12-3/TRBV12-4,TRBJ2-7,many,TRBD2,CASSQGLAGEQYF,TGTGCCAGCAGCCAGGGACTAGCGGGAGAGCAGTACTTC
TRBV9,TRBJ2-7,many,-,CASSVGGTDEQYF,TGTGCCAGCAGCGTAGGGGGGACCGACGAGCAGTACTTC
TRBV2,TRBJ2-3,few,-,CASSEAGAYRTQYF,TGTGCCAGCAGTGAGGCGGGGGCCTATCGTACGCAGTATTTT
TRBV5-1,TRBJ2-5,many,TRBD1,CASSLAGTGGETQYF,TGCGCCAGCAGCTTGGCAGGGACAGGGGGAGAGACCCAGTACTTC
TRBV3-1,TRBJ1-1,-,-,CASSQFPENTEAFF,TGTGCCAGCAGCCAATTCCCAGAGAACACTGAAGCTTTCTTT
TRBV7-9,TRBJ2-7,-,-,CASSPRITSRDEQYF,TGTGCCAGCAGCCCTCGGATCACTAGCCGCGACGAGCAGTACTTC
TRBV20-1,TRBJ1-2,few,-,CSASRLDTYGYTF,TGCAGTGCTAGCAGGTTAGATACCTATGGCTACACCTTC
TRBV10-3,TRBJ1-1,many,-,CAIRRDADWTEAFF,TGTGCCATCAGGAGGGATGCCGATTGGACTGAAGCTTTCTTT
TRBV6-2/TRBV6-3,TRBJ2-7,few,-,CASSNSQGRNEQYF,TGTGCCAGCAGCAATTCACAGGGTCGCAACGAGCAGTACTTC
TRBV12-3/TRBV12-4,TRBJ2-1,few,TRBD2,CASSLMRGAYEQFF,TGTGCCAGCAGTTTAATGCGGGGGGCATATGAGCAGTTCTTC